The next 14 T cell receptor beta chains were all read from a single sample in a study of blood T cell repertoires in COVID-19. The method was immunoSEQ multiplex PCR; TCRdb's version includes in-frame clones alone and lacks a portion of them. In the table there are approximately 460,000 clones, roughly 89% of which are singletons. The sample comprised peripheral blood. The receptors stem from a man between 18 and 35 years old with COVID-19, enrolled during active disease.

The CDR3 loop is CASSLLKGPKSEQFF. CDR3 in DNA: TGTGCCAGCAGTCTGCTAAAGGGGCCCAAATCTGAGCAGTTCTTC. The chain couples TRBV27 to TRBJ2-1; tentatively, D is TRBD1 (5 bases). The V and J ends lost 5 bases and 9 bases respectively, with 20 bases between them. The CDR3 loop spans 15 amino acids. Per the germline V gene, CDR1 is MNHEY and CDR2 is SMNVEV (reference sequence).

The chain links TRBV3-1 (or the pseudogene TRBV3-2) to TRBJ1-4, with D possibly TRBD1 on 5 matching bases. Germline CDR1 and CDR2: LGHDT and YNNKEL (reference sequence). V was shortened by 2 bases and J by 2 bases, with 15 bases between the two germline ends. The CDR3 loop spans 17 amino acids. CDR3 in amino acids: CASSQPGLPETNEKLFF. DNA for the CDR3: TGTGCCAGCAGCCAACCGGGACTCCCGGAGACTAATGAAAAACTGTTTTTT.

This clone was seen a few times. The J gene is TRBJ2-7, the V gene TRBV6-2 or TRBV6-3; TRBD1 agrees at 8 bases. The CDR3 is made up of 14 amino acids. Germline V gene lookup returns CDR1 MNHEY and CDR2 SVGEGT. The J segment lost 3 bases and the V segment lost 5 bases, leaving 6 bases of the junction unmatched. The CDR3 DNA is TGTGCCAGCAGTCGGACAGGGCGCATCTACGAGCAGTACTTC. Its translation: CASSRTGRIYEQYF.

The genes are TRBV19 and TRBJ1-5, with 11 bases that match TRBD1. CDR1 is LNHDA, CDR2 SQIVND, per germline (reference sequence). CDR3 length: 16 residues. V shed 2 bases and J 11 bases; nucleotides not matched to a gene: 11. The CDR3 DNA reads as TGTGCCAGTAGTATAACTCCGGGACAGGGGGACGGGGCCCAGCATTTT. This translates into CASSITPGQGDGAQHF.

The table lists this clone with a few counts. This chain connects TRBV6-6 to TRBJ2-3; 7 nucleotides line up with TRBD2. V gave up 4 bases and J gave up 4 bases; unmatched junction bases: 8. CDR1 MNHNY and CDR2 SVGAGI come from the germline V gene (reference sequence). The CDR3 extends over 15 amino acids. CDR3 nucleotides: TGTGCCAGCAGTTCCGGGACTACCAGGTCAGATACGCAGTATTTT. Protein product: CASSSGTTRSDTQYF.

This rearrangement joins TRBV6-5 to TRBJ1-5; D gene unclear. The CDR3 has 12 amino acids. The V end lost 6 bases, the J end lost 7 bases, and 10 bases lay between the germline ends. Germline V CDR1 and CDR2: MNHEY, SVGAGI. CDR3 sequence reads: CASRNRGQPQHF. As DNA, the CDR3 is TGTGCCAGCAGAAACCGGGGACAGCCCCAGCATTTT.

The rearrangement uses TRBV18 and TRBJ1-5; TRBD1 is a possible D gene (5 bases). The CDR3 is 14 amino acids. Trimming took 5 bases from V and 4 from J, leaving 12 bases between them. Germline V CDR1 and CDR2: KGHSH, LQKENI. CDR3 sequence reads: CASSETDLNQPQHF. In nucleotides, the CDR3 is TGTGCCAGCTCAGAGACAGACCTGAATCAGCCCCAGCATTTT. The variable domain in full, with the rest retrieved from reference TRBV18 and TRBJ1-5, is NAGVMQNPRHLVRRRGQEARLRCSPMKGHSHVYWYRQLPEEGLKFMVYLQKENIIDESGMPKERFSAEFPKEGPSILRIQQVVRGDSAAYFCASSETDLNQPQHFGDGTRLSIL.

The chain carries TRBV27 and TRBJ1-5; the D gene is possibly TRBD1 (6 bases). Germline values: CDR1 MNHEY, CDR2 SMNVEV (reference sequence). Trimming pared 2 bases from V and 9 bases from J, leaving 11 bases between. The CDR3 sequence is 13 residues long. The CDR3 here is CASSLRGIPPQHF. CDR3 DNA sequence: TGTGCCAGCAGTTTAAGGGGGATCCCGCCCCAGCATTTT.

This clone was observed once. V and J are TRBV2 and TRBJ1-6, with D unclear. The germline V and J ends were trimmed by 6 bases and 6 bases, with 9 bases remaining between them. CDR3 length equals 13 residues. CDR1 is SNHLY and CDR2 is FYNNEI in the germline V gene. CDR3 residues: CASRRQLNSPLHF. DNA of the CDR3: TGTGCCAGCAGACGACAACTTAATTCACCCCTCCACTTT.

The chain employs TRBV6-5 and TRBJ2-7, with TRBD1 matching 11 bases. This CDR3 spans 15 amino acids. V was pared by 7 bases and J by 7 bases, with 12 bases of the junction left unmatched. CDR1 and CDR2 (germline): MNHEY, SVGAGI. The chain's CDR3 is CASNYRTGGHGEQYF. CDR3 bases: TGTGCCAGCAATTATCGGACAGGGGGCCATGGGGAGCAGTACTTC.

The rearrangement uses TRBV7-6 and TRBJ2-1; 9 bases are a match to TRBD2. The junction had 8 bases not matched to a gene; V was cut back by 4 bases and J by 4 bases. Per the germline V gene, CDR1 is SGHVS and CDR2 is FNYEAQ. The CDR3 length is 16 residues. CDR3 coding DNA: TGTGCCAGCAGCTCCTTCGGGAGCGGGGGGTACAATGAGCAGTTCTTC. It encodes CASSSFGSGGYNEQFF.

The chain carries TRBV6-2 or TRBV6-3 and TRBJ2-7; maybe TRBD2 (7 bases). CDR1 and CDR2 from the germline V gene are MNHEY and SVGEGT. This CDR3 is 14 amino acids long. Trimming left V 4 bases short and J 4 bases short, with 14 bases between. This CDR3 reads CASSWGGPEYEQYF. The CDR3 bases are TGTGCCAGCAGTTGGGGGGGGCCAGAGTACGAGCAGTACTTC.

This chain connects TRBV7-8 to TRBJ2-7; a possible D gene is TRBD1 (6 bases). The V end lost 2 bases, the J end lost 5 bases, and 16 bases lay between the germline ends. CDR1 and CDR2 (germline): SGHVS, FQNEAQ. CDR3 size: 15 residues. The CDR3 DNA follows: TGTGCCAGCAGCTTACCGACAGGCTCTTTTGACGAGCAGTACTTC. Translation: CASSLPTGSFDEQYF.

V usage is TRBV4-1 and J usage is TRBJ1-1; TRBD1 agrees at 7 bases. This CDR3 is 14 amino acids long. Germline V gene data show CDR1 as MGHRA and CDR2 as YSYEKL. V trimming: 4 bases; J trimming: 1 base; junction bases outside the gene matches: 3. The DNA for the CDR3 is TGCGCCAGCAGCCGACGACAGGGGAACACTGAAGCTTTCTTT. This codes for CASSRRQGNTEAFF.